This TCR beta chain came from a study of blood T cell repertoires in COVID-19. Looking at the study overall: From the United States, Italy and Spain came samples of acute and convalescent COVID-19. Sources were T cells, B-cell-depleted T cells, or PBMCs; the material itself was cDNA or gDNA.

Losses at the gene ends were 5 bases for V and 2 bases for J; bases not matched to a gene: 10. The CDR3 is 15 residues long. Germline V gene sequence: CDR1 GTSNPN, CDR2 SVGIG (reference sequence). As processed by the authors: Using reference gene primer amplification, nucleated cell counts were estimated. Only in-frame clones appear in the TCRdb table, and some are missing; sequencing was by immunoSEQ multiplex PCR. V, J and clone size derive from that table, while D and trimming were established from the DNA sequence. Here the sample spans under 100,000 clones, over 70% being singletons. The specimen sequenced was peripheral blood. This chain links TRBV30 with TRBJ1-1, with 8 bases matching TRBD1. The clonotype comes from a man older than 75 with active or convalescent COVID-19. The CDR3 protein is CAWGGTGKNNTEAFF. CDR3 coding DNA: TGTGCCTGGGGGGGGACAGGAAAAAATAACACTGAAGCTTTCTTT.